The TCR beta chain described here comes from a study of T cells in Graves' hyperthyroidism and ophthalmopathy. The source material, RNA transcripts, was used to amplify TCR beta CDR3 regions. The TCR CDR3 first-round RT-PCR relied on the HTBI primer set. TCRdb fed the multiplex PCR reads into MiXCR, producing one record per CDR3 protein. This sample carries hundreds of thousands of distinct CDR3 sequences, under 20% of them seen once, and the ten largest clones take around 3.6%. Graves' hyperthyroidism showing no ophthalmopathy progression within 18 months was considered stable. In making diagnoses, clinical symptoms, serum thyroxine and TRAb, thyroid ultrasound and orbital computed tomography were all used. The study, taken as a whole, reports: The majority of expanded thyroid clonotypes above 0.001 also appeared in blood.

The CDR3 is 19 amino acids. V shed 2 bases and J 2 bases; nucleotides not matched to a gene: 13. The germline V gene encodes CDR1 MNHEY and CDR2 SVGEGT. This clonotype has a count of ten or more. Its antigen is unidentified. This TCR was recovered from a woman younger than 35 with Graves' hyperthyroidism. The sequencing sample was made of blood. This sequence joins TRBV6-2 or TRBV6-3 and TRBJ2-2; 8 positions agree with TRBD2. The CDR3 DNA reads as TGTGCCAGCAGTTACACCGTATGGAGGCGGGGGGAAAACACCGGGGAGCTGTTTTTT. Translation gives CASSYTVWRRGENTGELFF.